This T cell receptor beta chain was captured in a study of T cells in Graves' hyperthyroidism and ophthalmopathy. Study-level information: The blood sample was taken at first diagnosis, before treatment began.

V lost 2 bases and J 1 base, leaving 11 bases between the germline ends. Germline CDR1 is ENHRY and CDR2 is SYGVKD. This CDR3 region has 15 residues. This clonotype turned up a few times. Amplification targeted TCR beta CDR3 regions from RNA transcripts. Carried out on the TCR CDR3, a first-round RT-PCR used the HTBI primer set. TCRdb redid the calling of the multiplex PCR reads with MiXCR, one entry per CDR3 protein. This table has 600,000 to 650,000 distinct CDR3 sequences, around 21% appearing once. The TCR originated in a man aged 25-40 years with Graves' ophthalmopathy. The gene calls are TRBV10-3 and TRBJ1-2, with unresolved D. The sequenced sample was blood. The CDR3 sequence: CAISEEVWVNYGYTF. The CDR3 nucleotides are TGTGCCATCAGTGAGGAGGTCTGGGTTAACTATGGCTACACCTTC.